This T cell receptor (beta chain) was profiled in a study of blood T cell repertoires in COVID-19. Study-level background: Samples came from the United States, Italy and Spain, spanning acute and convalescent COVID-19. PBMCs, B-cell-depleted T cells, or T cells provided the cDNA or gDNA that made up the material.

In the original analysis: Reference gene primer amplification in the assay estimated nucleated cell counts. Libraries were prepared by immunoSEQ multiplex PCR; TCRdb keeps only in-frame clonotypes and omits some of them. V, J and clone size were drawn from that table, and D and trimming were deduced from the DNA. The sample holds 160,000 or so clones, around 83% seen once. Germline CDR1 LGHDT, CDR2 YNNKEL (reference sequence). The CDR3 is made up of 11 amino acids. V lost 8 bases and J lost 8, with 10 bases in between. The clonotype was recovered from a woman aged 50 to 60 with acute or convalescent COVID-19. The gene calls are TRBV3-1 (or the pseudogene TRBV3-2) and TRBJ1-5; D gene unclear. The sequencing sample was made of peripheral blood. CDR3 bases: TGTGCCAGCGGGGTGAGGGAGCCCCAGCATTTT. Its protein is CASGVREPQHF.